The 32 T cell receptor beta chains listed next were all sequenced from one sample in a study of a mutant IDH1 vaccine in newly diagnosed glioma. Time point of the sample: baseline, week 1 (first vaccination visit). As to treatment: pre-vaccination baseline after standard-of-care therapy. Measured with immunoSEQ multiplex PCR; TCRdb has only the in-frame clones, and not every one. Seen here are some 67,000 clones, around 88% observed once, and the top ten hold approximately 4.2%. This specimen consisted of peripheral blood mononuclear cells (PBMCs), obtained from a glioma patient treated with radiotherapy, temozolomide or both. Receptors originate from a woman aged 18-29 years with glioma. Some clones in this sample may be carry-over from other donors' samples.

The chain combines TRBV13 with TRBJ2-7; D call uncertain. The V gene lost 1 base and the J gene lost 0 bases, with 13 bases spanning the gap. CDR1 is PRHDT, CDR2 FYEKMQ, per germline (reference sequence). The CDR3 runs to 16 residues. The DNA of the CDR3 is TGTGCCAGCAGCTTAGAAGCCGGGTCCTTCTCCTACGAGCAGTACTTC. This codes for CASSLEAGSFSYEQYF.

The chain employs TRBV19 and TRBJ1-2; TRBD1 might be the D (6 bases). Germline V gene sequence: CDR1 LNHDA, CDR2 SQIVND (reference sequence). The V gene lost 6 bases and the J gene lost 5 bases, with 10 bases spanning the gap. The CDR3 has 12 residues. Written as DNA, the CDR3 is TGTGCCAGTAGGGACCAGGGGTATGGCTACACCTTC. Translation: CASRDQGYGYTF.

This rearrangement joins TRBV7-2 to TRBJ2-1, with D possibly being TRBD2 (6 bases). This CDR3 spans 18 amino acids. Germline-derived CDR1 and CDR2 are SGHTA and FQGNSA. Trimming removed 2 bases from V and 0 bases from J, with 17 bases in between. This CDR3 reads CASSLPRDSLLSYNEQFF. CDR3 DNA sequence: TGTGCCAGCAGCTTACCCCGGGACTCCCTCCTCTCCTACAATGAGCAGTTCTTC.

This clone was seen only a few times. J is TRBJ1-1 and V is TRBV6-5; D call uncertain. The CDR3 loop spans 14 amino acids. Germline assignment: CDR1 MNHEY and CDR2 SVGAGI. Deletions cut 0 bases from V and 1 base from J, with 6 bases between. The CDR3 region has the DNA TGTGCCAGCAGTTACTCTAGGACGAACACTGAAGCTTTCTTT. Protein: CASSYSRTNTEAFF.

By sample share, this clone is medium-sized. This sequence joins TRBV7-2 and TRBJ1-6, with no clear D. This CDR3 comprises 14 residues. The germline V gene encodes CDR1 SGHTA and CDR2 FQGNSA. V was trimmed by 1 base and J by 8 bases, leaving 9 bases between them. DNA of the CDR3: TGTGCCAGCAGCTTAGGCGGGAGCTATTCACCCCTCCACTTT. It encodes CASSLGGSYSPLHF.

The rearrangement joins TRBV7-9 to TRBJ1-3; D gene unclear. Trimming stripped 5 bases from V and 0 bases from J, with 11 bases between. Germline V gene sequence: CDR1 SEHNR, CDR2 FQNEAQ (reference sequence). This CDR3 has 15 amino acids. The DNA of the CDR3 is TGTGCCAGCAGCCTACTCAGTTACTCTGGAAACACCATATATTTT. Translating gives CASSLLSYSGNTIYF.

The chain uses TRBV5-4 and TRBJ1-4; D remains ambiguous. V lost 5 bases and J lost 0, with 11 bases in between. This CDR3 is 15 amino acids long. Germline V gives CDR1 SGHNT, CDR2 YYREEE (reference sequence). The CDR3, as DNA: TGTGCCAGCAGTGAGGACGTGGCAACTAATGAAAAACTGTTTTTT. Its translation is CASSEDVATNEKLFF.

Here the CDR3 reads CASSSDPVETQYF. The CDR3 DNA reads TGCGCCAGCAGCTCAGACCCGGTAGAGACCCAGTACTTC. The chain uses TRBV5-1 and TRBJ2-5; D not certain. The CDR3 extends over 13 amino acids. Germline lookup yields CDR1 SGHRS and CDR2 YFSETQ. Trimming pared 3 bases from V and 4 bases from J, leaving 10 bases between.

The CDR3 is CASSSRTVMNTEAFF. The CDR3 DNA sequence: TGTGCCAGCAGCTCCCGGACCGTAATGAACACTGAAGCTTTCTTT. The chain uses TRBV5-5 and TRBJ1-1; D is unclear. The CDR3 contains 15 residues. Between the trimmed V and J ends, which lost 3 bases and 0 bases, there was a span of 12 bases. Germline CDR1 reads SGHKS; CDR2 reads YYEKEE (reference sequence).

The genes are TRBV6-7 and TRBJ1-2, with a tentative D call TRBD1 (5 bases). TRBV6-7 is given ORF status, its function remaining uncertain. The CDR3 consists of 13 residues. Trimming stripped 4 bases from V and 8 bases from J, with 14 bases between. The CDR3 DNA reads TGTGCCAGCAGTTCCCCGGGGACTTGCGGCTACACCTTC. This codes for CASSSPGTCGYTF.

The chain recombines TRBV2 with TRBJ2-1, with unresolved D. Germline lookup yields CDR1 SNHLY and CDR2 FYNNEI. V was pared by 6 bases and J by 0 bases, with 12 bases between. CDR3 length: 15 amino acids. CDR3 DNA sequence: TGTGCCAGCAGGGAGACCCCTAGCTCCTACAATGAGCAGTTCTTC. Translated, it gives CASRETPSSYNEQFF.

The chain joins TRBV28 to TRBJ1-2; tentatively, D is TRBD1 (6 bases). V was pared by 6 bases and J by 0 bases, with 17 bases between. The CDR3 has 16 amino acids. Germline lookup yields CDR1 MDHEN and CDR2 SYDVKM. CDR3 DNA: TGTGCCAGCAGGTATTCGGGGGCAGGAACTAACTATGGCTACACCTTC. Translated, it gives CASRYSGAGTNYGYTF.

This rearrangement joins TRBV2 to TRBJ2-2; D perhaps matches TRBD2 (6 bases). The CDR3 runs 15 residues. CDR1 is SNHLY and CDR2 is FYNNEI in the germline V gene. The V end lost 5 bases, the J end lost 1 base, and 11 bases lay between the germline ends. CDR3 in amino acids: CASSIRGGNTGELFF. The CDR3 DNA reads TGTGCCAGCAGTATCCGGGGAGGGAACACCGGGGAGCTGTTTTTT. The full variable domain, completed using reference TRBV2 and TRBJ2-2, is EPEVTQTPSHQVTQMGQEVILRCVPISNHLYFYWYRQILGQKVEFLVSFYNNEISEKSEIFDDQFSVERPDGSNFTLKIRSTKLEDSAMYFCASSIRGGNTGELFFGEGSRLTVL.

J is TRBJ2-3 and V is TRBV5-1, with D tentatively TRBD1 (6 bases). This CDR3 contains 13 residues. Germline values: CDR1 SGHRS, CDR2 YFSETQ. The V and J ends lost 0 bases and 6 bases respectively, with 8 bases between them. CDR3 sequence reads: CASSLEGVDTQYF. CDR3 sequence (DNA): TGCGCCAGCAGCTTGGAGGGGGTCGATACGCAGTATTTT.

The J gene is TRBJ2-7, the V gene TRBV6-1; a possible D gene is TRBD1 (6 bases). The CDR3 length is 14 residues. V lost 1 base and J lost 2, with 9 bases in between. Germline V gene lookup returns CDR1 MNHNS and CDR2 SASEGT. The CDR3 is CASSEVGGPYEQYF. In DNA form, the CDR3 reads TGTGCCAGCAGTGAAGTAGGGGGACCCTACGAGCAGTACTTC.

The chain joins TRBV5-1 to TRBJ2-2; D might be TRBD1 (5 bases). Germline V gene sequence: CDR1 SGHRS, CDR2 YFSETQ. The length of the CDR3 is 15 residues. V lost 0 bases and J lost 1, with 7 bases in between. CDR3: CASSLGGRNTGELFF. CDR3 sequence (DNA): TGCGCCAGCAGCTTGGGGGGCCGGAACACCGGGGAGCTGTTTTTT.

The chain is built from TRBV5-5 and TRBJ2-7, with D possibly being TRBD2 (7 bases). This CDR3 is built from 15 residues. With 0 bases removed from V and 0 bases from J, the gap between germline ends came to 10 bases. Germline-derived CDR1 and CDR2 are SGHKS and YYEKEE (reference sequence). The DNA for the CDR3 is TGTGCCAGCAGCTTGGCCGGGGGGCTCTCCTACGAGCAGTACTTC. Translating it yields CASSLAGGLSYEQYF.

In this sample, this clone turned up once. This chain joins TRBV10-2 and TRBJ2-1; 9 bases map to TRBD2. The CDR3 totals 14 residues. Trimming cost V 4 bases and J 4 bases; bases outside gene matches: 2. The germline gives CDR1 WSHSY, CDR2 SAAADI. The CDR3 loop reads CASSGAGGYNEQFF. As DNA, the CDR3 is TGCGCCAGCAGTGGAGCGGGGGGTTACAATGAGCAGTTCTTC.

The chain employs TRBV18 and TRBJ2-7, with TRBD1 matching 7 bases. From germline, CDR1 is KGHSH and CDR2 LQKENI. V shed 6 bases, J shed 5 bases, and the junction held 16 bases outside the gene matches. CDR3 size: 16 residues. The CDR3 DNA reads as TGTGCCAGCTCCCTCAGTCAGGACAGGCTGAGGGACGAGCAGTACTTC. Residues: CASSLSQDRLRDEQYF.

The CDR3 DNA sequence: TGTGCCAGCACTCCCCCAGGGCAGGGCCGTGGCTACACCTTC. Residues: CASTPPGQGRGYTF. The chain recombines TRBV25-1 with TRBJ1-2; a possible D gene is TRBD1 (5 bases). Germline V gene sequence: CDR1 MGHDK, CDR2 SYGVNS. The CDR3 covers 14 residues. Trimming shortened V by 7 bases and J by 7 bases, and 19 bases separated the two germline ends.

In this sample, this clone turned up once. The CDR3 region is CASSPGYSSYEQYF. DNA of the CDR3: TGTGCCAGCAGCCCCGGTTACAGCTCCTACGAGCAGTACTTC. The gene calls are TRBV6-6 and TRBJ2-7, with no clear D. V lost 6 bases, J lost 0 bases, and 12 bases lay in between. Germline CDR1 and CDR2: MNHNY and SVGAGI (reference sequence). The CDR3 totals 14 residues.

The chain uses TRBV10-1 and TRBJ1-1; D is undetermined. This CDR3 is built from 13 residues. Looked up from germline, CDR1 is WNHNN and CDR2 is SYGVQD (reference sequence). V was trimmed by 3 bases and J by 1 base, leaving 6 bases between them. Here the CDR3 reads CASSENRNTEAFF. DNA of the CDR3: TGCGCCAGCAGTGAAAACAGGAACACTGAAGCTTTCTTT.

This clone was seen a handful of times. V gene TRBV7-3 combines with J gene TRBJ1-1; D might be TRBD1 (6 bases). Trimming removed 1 base from V and 5 bases from J, with 11 bases in between. The germline V gene has CDR1 SGHTA and CDR2 FQGTGA. This CDR3 is 14 amino acids long. Here the CDR3 DNA reads TGTGCCAGCAGCTTAATGGGGGGGCAAACTGAAGCTTTCTTT. It specifies CASSLMGGQTEAFF.

The chain joins TRBV30 to TRBJ1-1, with TRBD1 matching 9 bases. Germline trimming cut 3 bases from V and 1 base from J; bases unmatched to any gene: 0. This CDR3 is 13 amino acids long. Germline CDR1 is GTSNPN and CDR2 is SVGIG (reference sequence). This chain's CDR3 is CAWRGQGNTEAFF. The CDR3 coding sequence is TGTGCCTGGAGGGGACAGGGGAACACTGAAGCTTTCTTT.

The chain combines TRBV7-9 with TRBJ1-2; 8 bases match TRBD1. CDR3 length: 14 residues. Germline values: CDR1 SEHNR, CDR2 FQNEAQ (reference sequence). The V gene end was trimmed by 5 bases and the J gene end by 8 bases; junction bases not matched to a gene: 10. The CDR3 spells CASSPAGQDMGYTF. As DNA, the CDR3 is TGTGCCAGCAGCCCGGCGGGACAGGATATGGGCTACACCTTC.

The chain links TRBV10-3 to TRBJ2-7, with 9 bases aligning to TRBD1. The CDR3 is made up of 14 amino acids. Per the germline V gene, CDR1 is ENHRY and CDR2 is SYGVKD. V lost 2 bases to trimming and J lost 5 bases; unmatched junction nucleotides: 4. The CDR3 DNA is TGTGCCATCAGTGAGAGGGACAGGGCCCACGAGCAGTACTTC. The encoded protein is CAISERDRAHEQYF.

The chain uses TRBV11-2 and TRBJ1-1; 8 bases agree with TRBD1. Germline CDR1 and CDR2: SGHAT and FQNNGV. There are 16 residues in the CDR3. V gave up 5 bases and J gave up 1 base; unmatched junction bases: 9. The CDR3 DNA reads TGTGCCAGCAGCCCGGAGACAGGGGACTCGAACACTGAAGCTTTCTTT. Amino acids: CASSPETGDSNTEAFF.

This sequence joins TRBV2 and TRBJ2-5; 7 bases map to TRBD2. V dropped 7 bases and J dropped 5; count of bases not matched to a gene: 13. The CDR3 length is 15 residues. Germline values: CDR1 SNHLY, CDR2 FYNNEI. The CDR3: CASKKVAGQVETQYF. The CDR3 nucleotides are TGTGCCAGCAAGAAGGTAGCGGGCCAAGTCGAGACCCAGTACTTC.

This CDR3 is CASSGGTSLSSYEQYF. The CDR3 nucleotides are TGCGCCAGCAGTGGCGGGACTAGTCTAAGCTCCTACGAGCAGTACTTC. The chain links TRBV10-2 to TRBJ2-7, with TRBD2 matching over 8 bases. The CDR3 contains 16 residues. CDR1 WSHSY and CDR2 SAAADI come from the germline V gene. V trimming: 4 bases; J trimming: 0 bases; junction bases outside the gene matches: 8.

V and J are TRBV4-2 and TRBJ1-1; TRBD1 matches 10 bases. This CDR3 spans 14 amino acids. CDR1 is LGHNA and CDR2 is YNFKEQ in the germline V gene. V lost 6 bases to trimming and J lost 6 bases; unmatched junction nucleotides: 7. In nucleotides, the CDR3 is TGTGCCAGCAGGACGGACAGGGGGGACCCTGAAGCTTTCTTT. This sequence encodes CASRTDRGDPEAFF.

This clone was seen just once. The chain is built from TRBV4-3 and TRBJ2-3; tentatively, D is TRBD2 (7 bases). The CDR3 runs to 17 residues. Germline loops: CDR1 LGHNA, CDR2 YSLEER. Trimming left V 0 bases short and J 2 bases short, with 15 bases between. The CDR3 loop reads CASSQEARGAFTDTQYF. The CDR3 bases are TGCGCCAGCAGCCAAGAGGCACGGGGGGCCTTCACAGATACGCAGTATTTT.

The V call is TRBV11-3, the J call TRBJ2-4; D may be TRBD2 (5 bases). Germline V gene sequence: CDR1 SGHNT, CDR2 YENEEA. The CDR3 sequence is 14 residues long. V lost 5 bases and J lost 8, with 16 bases in between. In DNA form, the CDR3 reads TGTGCCAGCAGCCCGAGGACCGTGGAGGACATTCAGTACTTC. Translating gives CASSPRTVEDIQYF.